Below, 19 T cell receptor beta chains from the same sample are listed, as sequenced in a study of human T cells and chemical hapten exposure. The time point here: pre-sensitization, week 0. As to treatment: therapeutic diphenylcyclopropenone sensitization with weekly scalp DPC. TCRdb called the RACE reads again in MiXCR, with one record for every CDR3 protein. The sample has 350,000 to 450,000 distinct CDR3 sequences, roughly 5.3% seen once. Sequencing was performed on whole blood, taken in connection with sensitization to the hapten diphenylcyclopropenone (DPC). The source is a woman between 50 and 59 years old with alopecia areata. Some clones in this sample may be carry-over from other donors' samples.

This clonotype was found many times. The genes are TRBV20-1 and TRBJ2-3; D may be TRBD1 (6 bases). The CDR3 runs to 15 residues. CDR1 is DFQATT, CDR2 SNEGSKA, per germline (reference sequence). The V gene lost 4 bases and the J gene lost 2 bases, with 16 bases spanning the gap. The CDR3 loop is CSAKPGHGFTDTQYF. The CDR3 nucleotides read TGCAGTGCTAAACCGGGACATGGGTTCACAGATACGCAGTATTTT.

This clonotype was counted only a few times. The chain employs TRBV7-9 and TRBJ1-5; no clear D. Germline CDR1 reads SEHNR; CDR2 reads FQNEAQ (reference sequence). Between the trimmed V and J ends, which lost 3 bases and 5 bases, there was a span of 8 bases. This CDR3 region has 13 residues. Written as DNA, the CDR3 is TGTGCCAGCAGCTTGGGTGGTCATCAGCCCCAGCATTTT. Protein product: CASSLGGHQPQHF.

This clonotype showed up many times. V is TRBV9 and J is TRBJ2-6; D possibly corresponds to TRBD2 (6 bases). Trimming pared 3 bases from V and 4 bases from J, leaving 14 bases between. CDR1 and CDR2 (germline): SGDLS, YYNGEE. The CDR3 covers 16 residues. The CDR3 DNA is TGTGCCAGCAGCGGATCCGGGAGTGCAGGGGCCAACGTCCTGACTTTC. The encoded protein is CASSGSGSAGANVLTF.

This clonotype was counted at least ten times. The CDR3 DNA follows: TGTGCCAGCAGTTTCAGCGGGAGGTTGGATACGCAGTATTTT. Amino acid sequence: CASSFSGRLDTQYF. The chain combines TRBV28 with TRBJ2-3; TRBD2 matches at 9 bases. Germline V gives CDR1 MDHEN, CDR2 SYDVKM. With 3 bases clipped from V and 6 bases from J, the junction kept 4 bases outside the gene matches. The CDR3 length is 14 residues.

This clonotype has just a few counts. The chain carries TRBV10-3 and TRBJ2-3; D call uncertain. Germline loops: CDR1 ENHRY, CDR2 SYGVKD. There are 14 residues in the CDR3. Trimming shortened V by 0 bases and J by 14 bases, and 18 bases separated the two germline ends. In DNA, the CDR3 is TGTGCCATCAGTGAGTCTCCCGACTCCAGCCCTGCGTATTTT. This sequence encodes CAISESPDSSPAYF.

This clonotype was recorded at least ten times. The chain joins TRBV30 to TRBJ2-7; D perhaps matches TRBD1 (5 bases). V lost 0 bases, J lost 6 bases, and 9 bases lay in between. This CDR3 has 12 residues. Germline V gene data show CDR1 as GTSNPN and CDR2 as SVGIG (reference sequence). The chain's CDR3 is CAWSVARAEQYF. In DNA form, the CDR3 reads TGTGCCTGGAGTGTGGCCAGGGCCGAGCAGTACTTC.

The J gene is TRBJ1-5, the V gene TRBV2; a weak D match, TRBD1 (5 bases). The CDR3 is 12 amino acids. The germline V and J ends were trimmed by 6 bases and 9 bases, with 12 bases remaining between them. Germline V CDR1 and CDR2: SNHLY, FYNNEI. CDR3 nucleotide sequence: TGTGCCAGCAGCCGGGACGAGCCGCCCCAGCATTTT. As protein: CASSRDEPPQHF.

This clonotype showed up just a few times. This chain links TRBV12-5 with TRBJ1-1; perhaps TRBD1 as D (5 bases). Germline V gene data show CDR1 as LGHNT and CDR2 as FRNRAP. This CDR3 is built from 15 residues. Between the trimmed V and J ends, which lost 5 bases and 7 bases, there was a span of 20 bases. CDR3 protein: CASGGAAYGGNEAFF. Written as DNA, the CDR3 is TGTGCTAGTGGTGGGGCGGCGTACGGTGGAAATGAAGCTTTCTTT.

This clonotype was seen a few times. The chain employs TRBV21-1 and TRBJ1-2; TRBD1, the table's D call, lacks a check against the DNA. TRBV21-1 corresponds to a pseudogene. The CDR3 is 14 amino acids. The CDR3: CASSKERTGNGYTF. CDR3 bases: TGTGCCAGCAGCAAAGAGAGGACAGGGAATGGCTACACCTTC.

This CDR3 reads CASSNKRDKRELFF. Here the CDR3 DNA reads TGTGCCAGCAGTAACAAGCGGGATAAGAGGGAGCTGTTTTTT. The chain couples TRBV2 to TRBJ2-2; 7 nucleotides agree with TRBD2. The CDR3 contains 14 residues. Per the germline V gene, CDR1 is SNHLY and CDR2 is FYNNEI. Unmatched junction bases numbered 9, after V lost 5 bases and J lost 9 bases. Based on the CDR3 plus reference TRBV2 and TRBJ2-2, the full variable domain is EPEVTQTPSHQVTQMGQEVILRCVPISNHLYFYWYRQILGQKVEFLVSFYNNEISEKSEIFDDQFSVERPDGSNFTLKIRSTKLEDSAMYFCASSNKRDKRELFFGEGSRLTVL.

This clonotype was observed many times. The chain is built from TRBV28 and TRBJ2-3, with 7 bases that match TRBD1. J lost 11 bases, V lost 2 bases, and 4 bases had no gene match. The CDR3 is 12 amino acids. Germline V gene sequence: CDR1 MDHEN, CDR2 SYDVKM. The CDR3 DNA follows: TGTGCCAGCAGTTTAAGGGGGCTCAAGCAGTATTTT. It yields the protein CASSLRGLKQYF. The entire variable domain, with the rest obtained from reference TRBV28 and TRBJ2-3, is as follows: DVKVTQSSRYLVKRTGEKVFLECVQDMDHENMFWYRQDPGLGLRLIYFSYDVKMKEKGDIPEGYSVSREKKERFSLILESASTNQTSMYLCASSLRGLKQYFGPGTRLTVL.

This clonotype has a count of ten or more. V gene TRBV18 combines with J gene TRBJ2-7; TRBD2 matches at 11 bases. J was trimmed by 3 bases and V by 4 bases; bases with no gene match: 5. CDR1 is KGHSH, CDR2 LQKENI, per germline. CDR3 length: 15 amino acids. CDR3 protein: CASSLQTSGNYEQYF. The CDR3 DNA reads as TGTGCCAGCTCACTCCAGACTAGCGGGAACTACGAGCAGTACTTC.

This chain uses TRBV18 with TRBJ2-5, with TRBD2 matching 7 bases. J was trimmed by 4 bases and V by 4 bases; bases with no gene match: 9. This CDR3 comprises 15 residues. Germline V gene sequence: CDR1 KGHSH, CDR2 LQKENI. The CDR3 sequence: CASSRSGTTGETQYF. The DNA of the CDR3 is TGTGCCAGCTCACGGAGCGGGACTACCGGAGAGACCCAGTACTTC.

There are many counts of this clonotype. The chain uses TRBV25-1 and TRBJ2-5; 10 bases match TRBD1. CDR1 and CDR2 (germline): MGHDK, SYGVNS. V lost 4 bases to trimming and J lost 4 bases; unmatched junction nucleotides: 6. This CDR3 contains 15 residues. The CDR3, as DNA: TGTGCCAGCAGTGGGGCGGACAGGGGGGTAGAGACCCAGTACTTC. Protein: CASSGADRGVETQYF.

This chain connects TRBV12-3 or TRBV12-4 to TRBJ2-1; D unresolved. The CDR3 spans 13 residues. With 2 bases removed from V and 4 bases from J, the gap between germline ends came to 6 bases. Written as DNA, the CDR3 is TGTGCCAGCAGTTTACCGGGTTACAATGAGCAGTTCTTC. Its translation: CASSLPGYNEQFF.

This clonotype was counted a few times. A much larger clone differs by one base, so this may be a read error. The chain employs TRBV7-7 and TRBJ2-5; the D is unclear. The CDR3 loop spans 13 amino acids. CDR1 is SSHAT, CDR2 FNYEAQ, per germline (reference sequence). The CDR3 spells CASSLTTGETKYF. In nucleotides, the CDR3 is TGTGCCAGCAGCTTAACCACCGGAGAGACCAAGTACTTC.

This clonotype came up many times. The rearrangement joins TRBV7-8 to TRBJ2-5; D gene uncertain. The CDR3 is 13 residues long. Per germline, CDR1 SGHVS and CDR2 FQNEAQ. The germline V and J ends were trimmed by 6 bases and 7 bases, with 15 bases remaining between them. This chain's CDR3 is CASSLDPGPTQYF. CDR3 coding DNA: TGTGCCAGCAGTCTGGACCCTGGACCGACCCAGTACTTC. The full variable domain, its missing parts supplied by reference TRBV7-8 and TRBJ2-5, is GAGVSQSPRYKVAKRGQDVALRCDPISGHVSLFWYQQALGQGPEFLTYFQNEAQLDKSGLPSDRFFAERPEGSVSTLKIQRTQQEDSAVYLCASSLDPGPTQYFGPGTRLLVL.

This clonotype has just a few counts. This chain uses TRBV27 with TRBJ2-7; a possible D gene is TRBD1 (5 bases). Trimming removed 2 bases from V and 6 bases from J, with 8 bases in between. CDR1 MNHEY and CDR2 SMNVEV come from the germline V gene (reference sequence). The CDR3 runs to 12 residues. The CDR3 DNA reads TGTGCCAGCAGTTTAAACAGGCTCGAGCAGTACTTC. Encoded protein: CASSLNRLEQYF.

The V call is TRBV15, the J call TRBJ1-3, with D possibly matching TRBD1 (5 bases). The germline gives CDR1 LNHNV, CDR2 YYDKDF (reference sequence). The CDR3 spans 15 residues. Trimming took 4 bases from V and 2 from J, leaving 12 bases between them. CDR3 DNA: TGTGCCACCAGCATGTTGGGGGGAACTGGAAACACCATATATTTT. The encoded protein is CATSMLGGTGNTIYF.